This T cell receptor (beta chain) was profiled in a study of cytomegalovirus exposure and HLA in healthy donors. Across the whole study: The same platform used for the 500 to 850 first-cohort repertoires was also used for the 130 or so validation repertoires, as a later analysis reported.

This clone was seen only a few times. Its antigen is unidentified. This CDR3 is 14 amino acids long. The ends were cut back, 10 bases at V and 1 base at J, with 16 bases in the middle. Germline CDR1 is SGHDN and CDR2 is FVKESK. The table came from immunoSEQ multiplex PCR; TCRdb's copy has only in-frame clones and leaves some out. The profile covers 200,000 to 250,000 clones, with around four fifths appearing a single time and roughly 13% taken by the ten largest. The donors were members of the validation cohort comprising some 120 subjects, separate from the approximately 670-subject first cohort. General study points: Three CMV-associated chains were confirmed in vitro to be specific for CMV antigens.

The TCR originated in a woman aged 25 to 39 in good health and CMV-seropositive. The gene calls are TRBV14 and TRBJ1-1, with D unclear. Sample: PBMCs. In DNA, the CDR3 is TGTGCCACGAGCTGGTCAGGCTCGAACACTGAAGCTTTCTTT. It specifies CATSWSGSNTEAFF.